This is a list of T cell receptor beta chains from one sample in a study of beta chain features in type 1 diabetes. The data were produced by immunoSEQ multiplex PCR, yet TCRdb's version contains in-frame clones alone and is incomplete. The sample holds about 640,000 clones, around 12% seen once. The sample taken for sequencing was naive CD4+ T cells from blood. The receptors originated from a young man with type 1 diabetes. The CDR3 runs from the conserved cysteine through the conserved F or W. The order of the fields is V gene, CDR3 length, clone size, D gene, J gene, CDR3 DNA, CDR3 protein. The D gene is left open where the match is weak. A row's size may be missing; if present it is once, few, many or a size class.

v_gene: TRBV19; len: 16; abundance: NA; d_gene: TRBD2; j_gene: TRBJ2-1; CDR3nt: TGTGCCAGTAGTATAGCCCCAGCGGGGGGATACAATGAGCAGTTCTTC; CDR3aa: CASSIAPAGGYNEQFF
v_gene: TRBV11-2; len: 13; abundance: many; d_gene: NA; j_gene: TRBJ2-7; CDR3nt: TGTGCCAGCAGCTTAGACAGGGGCGACGAGCAGTACTTC; CDR3aa: CASSLDRGDEQYF
v_gene: TRBV29-1; len: 15; abundance: few; d_gene: TRBD2; j_gene: TRBJ2-3; CDR3nt: TGCAGCGTTGAGTGGCGGGGGAGAAGCACAGATACGCAGTATTTT; CDR3aa: CSVEWRGRSTDTQYF
v_gene: TRBV7-3; len: 13; abundance: NA; d_gene: TRBD2; j_gene: TRBJ2-1; CDR3nt: TGTGCCAGCAGCTATGGGACTAGCAAAGGGGAGTTCTTC; CDR3aa: CASSYGTSKGEFF
v_gene: TRBV5-1; len: 16; abundance: few; d_gene: NA; j_gene: TRBJ2-3; CDR3nt: TGCGCCAGCAGCTTGGGAGGATGGGGGCCAGGAGATACGCAGTATTTT; CDR3aa: CASSLGGWGPGDTQYF
v_gene: TRBV14; len: 17; abundance: few; d_gene: TRBD2; j_gene: TRBJ2-1; CDR3nt: TGTGCCAGCAGCCAAAGATCCCCGGGACTAGCTAACAATGAGCAGTTCTTC; CDR3aa: CASSQRSPGLANNEQFF
v_gene: TRBV30; len: 17; abundance: few; d_gene: NA; j_gene: TRBJ1-6; CDR3nt: TGTGCCTGGAGTGTACGGGGGACGAGCTCCTATAATTCACCCCTCCACTTT; CDR3aa: CAWSVRGTSSYNSPLHF
v_gene: TRBV28; len: 14; abundance: NA; d_gene: NA; j_gene: TRBJ2-7; CDR3nt: TGTGCCAGCAGCTTCGGAGGACGGTCCTACGAGCAGTACTTC; CDR3aa: CASSFGGRSYEQYF
v_gene: TRBV14; len: 12; abundance: many; d_gene: NA; j_gene: TRBJ2-7; CDR3nt: TGTGCCAGCAGCCTGCGGGTGGACGAGCAGTACTTC; CDR3aa: CASSLRVDEQYF
v_gene: TRBV6-6; len: 14; abundance: NA; d_gene: TRBD1; j_gene: TRBJ2-5; CDR3nt: TGTGCCAGCAGTCTGCAGGGGGCGGGAGAGACCCAGTACTTC; CDR3aa: CASSLQGAGETQYF
v_gene: TRBV4-3; len: 16; abundance: NA; d_gene: NA; j_gene: TRBJ2-3; CDR3nt: TGCGCCAGCAGCCAAGGTATAGGGGAGAGCACAGATACGCAGTATTTT; CDR3aa: CASSQGIGESTDTQYF
v_gene: TRBV18; len: 13; abundance: NA; d_gene: NA; j_gene: TRBJ1-5; CDR3nt: TGTGCCAGCTCCCCCCCGGGCAATCAGCCCCAGCATTTT; CDR3aa: CASSPPGNQPQHF
v_gene: TRBV2; len: 15; abundance: once; d_gene: NA; j_gene: TRBJ1-1; CDR3nt: TGTGCCAGCCGACGGGCTCGGGGATCCTACACTGAAGCTTTCTTT; CDR3aa: CASRRARGSYTEAFF
v_gene: TRBV5-1; len: 13; abundance: NA; d_gene: TRBD2; j_gene: TRBJ2-3; CDR3nt: TGCGCCAGCAGCTTAGCGACTAGCGATACGCAGTATTTT; CDR3aa: CASSLATSDTQYF
v_gene: TRBV5-1; len: 16; abundance: NA; d_gene: TRBD1; j_gene: TRBJ2-7; CDR3nt: TGCGCCAGCAGCTTGGGGACCGGGACAGATTTCTACGAGCAGTACTTC; CDR3aa: CASSLGTGTDFYEQYF